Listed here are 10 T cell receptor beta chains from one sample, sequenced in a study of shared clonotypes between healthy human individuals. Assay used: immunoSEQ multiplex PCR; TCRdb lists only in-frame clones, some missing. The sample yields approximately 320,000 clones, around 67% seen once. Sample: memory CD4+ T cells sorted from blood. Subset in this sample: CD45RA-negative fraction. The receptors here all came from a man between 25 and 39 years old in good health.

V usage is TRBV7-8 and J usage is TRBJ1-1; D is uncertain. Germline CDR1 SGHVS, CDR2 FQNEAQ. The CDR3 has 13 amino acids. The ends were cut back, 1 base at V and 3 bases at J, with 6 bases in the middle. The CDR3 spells CASSLDRDTEAFF. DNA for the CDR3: TGTGCCAGCAGCTTAGATCGAGACACTGAAGCTTTCTTT.

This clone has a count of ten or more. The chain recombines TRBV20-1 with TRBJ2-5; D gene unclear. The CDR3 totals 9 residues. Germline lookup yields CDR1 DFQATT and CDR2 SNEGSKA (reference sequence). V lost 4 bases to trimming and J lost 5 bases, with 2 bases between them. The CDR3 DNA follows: TGCAGTGCTACTGAGACCCAGTACTTC. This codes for CSATETQYF.

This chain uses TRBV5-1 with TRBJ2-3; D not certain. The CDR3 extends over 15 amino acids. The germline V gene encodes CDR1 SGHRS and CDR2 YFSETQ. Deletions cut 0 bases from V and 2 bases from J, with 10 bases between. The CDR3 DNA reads TGCGCCAGCAGCTTGGAGACGAAAAACACAGATACGCAGTATTTT. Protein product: CASSLETKNTDTQYF.

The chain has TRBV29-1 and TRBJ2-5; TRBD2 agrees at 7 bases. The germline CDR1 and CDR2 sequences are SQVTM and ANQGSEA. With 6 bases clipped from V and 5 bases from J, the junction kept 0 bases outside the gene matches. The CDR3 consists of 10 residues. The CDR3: CSVGGETQYF. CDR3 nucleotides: TGCAGCGTCGGGGGGGAGACCCAGTACTTC.

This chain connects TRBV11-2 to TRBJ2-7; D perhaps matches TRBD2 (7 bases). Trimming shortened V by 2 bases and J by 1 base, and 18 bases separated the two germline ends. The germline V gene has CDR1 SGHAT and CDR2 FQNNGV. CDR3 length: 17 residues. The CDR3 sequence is CASSLTRGGQGSYEQYF. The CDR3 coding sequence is TGTGCCAGCAGCTTAACTAGGGGGGGGCAAGGATCCTACGAGCAGTACTTC.

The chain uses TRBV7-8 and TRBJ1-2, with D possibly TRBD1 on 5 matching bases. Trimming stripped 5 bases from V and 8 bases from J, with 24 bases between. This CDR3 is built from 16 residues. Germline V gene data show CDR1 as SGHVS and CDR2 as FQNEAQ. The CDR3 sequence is CASSVGRGALGGGYTF. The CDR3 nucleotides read TGTGCCAGCAGCGTAGGACGCGGCGCGCTTGGGGGAGGCTACACCTTC.

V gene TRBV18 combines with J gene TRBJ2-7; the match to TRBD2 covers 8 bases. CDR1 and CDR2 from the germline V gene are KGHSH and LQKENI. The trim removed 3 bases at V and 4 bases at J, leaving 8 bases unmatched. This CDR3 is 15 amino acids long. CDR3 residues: CASSPVAGRTYEQYF. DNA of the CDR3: TGTGCCAGCTCACCTGTAGCGGGAAGGACTTACGAGCAGTACTTC.

The CDR3 sequence: CAAWGPRLGVQETQYF. The CDR3 bases are TGTGCTGCGTGGGGGCCCCGACTAGGGGTGCAAGAGACCCAGTACTTC. V is TRBV2 and J is TRBJ2-5; D is possibly TRBD1 or TRBD2 (6 bases each). Germline V lookup: CDR1 SNHLY, CDR2 FYNNEI. The CDR3 has 16 residues.

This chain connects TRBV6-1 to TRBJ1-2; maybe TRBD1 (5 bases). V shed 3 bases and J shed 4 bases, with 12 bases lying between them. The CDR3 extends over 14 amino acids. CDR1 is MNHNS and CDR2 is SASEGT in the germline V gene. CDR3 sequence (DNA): TGTGCCAGCAGTGATTCGGGGGAAATCTATGGCTACACCTTC. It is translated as CASSDSGEIYGYTF.

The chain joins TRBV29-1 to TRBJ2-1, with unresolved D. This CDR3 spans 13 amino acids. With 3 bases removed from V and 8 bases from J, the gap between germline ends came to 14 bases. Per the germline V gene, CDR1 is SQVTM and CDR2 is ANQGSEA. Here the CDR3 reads CSVDPSIGDEQFF. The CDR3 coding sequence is TGCAGCGTTGACCCAAGTATTGGCGATGAGCAGTTCTTC.